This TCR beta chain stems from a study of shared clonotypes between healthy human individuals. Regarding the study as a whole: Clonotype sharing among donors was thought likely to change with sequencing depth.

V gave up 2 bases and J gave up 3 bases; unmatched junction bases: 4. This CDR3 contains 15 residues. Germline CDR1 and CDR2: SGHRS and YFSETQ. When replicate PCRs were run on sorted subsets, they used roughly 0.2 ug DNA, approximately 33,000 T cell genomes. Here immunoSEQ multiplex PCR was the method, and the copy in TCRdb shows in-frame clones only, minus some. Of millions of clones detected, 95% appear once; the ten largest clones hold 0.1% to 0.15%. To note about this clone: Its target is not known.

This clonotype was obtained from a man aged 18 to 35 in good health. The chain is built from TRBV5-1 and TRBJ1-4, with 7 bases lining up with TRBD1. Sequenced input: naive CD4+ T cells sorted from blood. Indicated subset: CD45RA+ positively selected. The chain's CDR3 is CASSLQGTANEKLFF. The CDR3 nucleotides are TGCGCCAGCAGCTTACAGGGGACAGCTAATGAAAAACTGTTTTTT.